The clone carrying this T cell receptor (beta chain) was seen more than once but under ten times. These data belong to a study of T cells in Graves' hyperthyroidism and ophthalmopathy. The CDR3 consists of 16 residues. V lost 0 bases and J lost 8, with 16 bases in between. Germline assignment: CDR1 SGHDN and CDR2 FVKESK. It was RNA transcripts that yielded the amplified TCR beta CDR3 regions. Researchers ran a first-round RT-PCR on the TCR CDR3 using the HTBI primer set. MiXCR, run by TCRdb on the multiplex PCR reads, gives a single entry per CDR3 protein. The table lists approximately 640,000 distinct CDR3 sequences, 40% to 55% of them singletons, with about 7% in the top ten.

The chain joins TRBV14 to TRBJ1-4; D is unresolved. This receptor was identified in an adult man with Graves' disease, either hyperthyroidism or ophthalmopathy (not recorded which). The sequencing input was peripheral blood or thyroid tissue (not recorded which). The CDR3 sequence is CASSQDSGRRKEKLFF. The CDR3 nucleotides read TGTGCCAGCAGCCAAGATTCGGGCAGAAGGAAAGAAAAACTGTTTTTT. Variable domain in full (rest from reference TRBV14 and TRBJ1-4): EAGVTQFPSHSVIEKGQTVTLRCDPISGHDNLYWYRRVMGKEIKFLLHFVKESKQDESGMPNNRFLAERTGGTYSTLKVQPAELEDSGVYFCASSQDSGRRKEKLFFGSGTQLSVL.